A single sample is the source of the 15 T cell receptor beta chains below, sequenced in a study of cytomegalovirus exposure and HLA in healthy donors. PCR primers comprised 60 Vbeta and 13 Jbeta primers. Using immunoSEQ multiplex PCR, the repertoire was profiled, and TCRdb retains in-frame clones only, with some absent. The table lists around 150,000 clones, about 70% of them singletons, with roughly 4% in the top ten. Specimen: PBMCs. The receptors were sampled from a man in his sixties in good health and CMV-seronegative.

The gene calls are TRBV6-5 and TRBJ2-1; the match to TRBD2 covers 8 bases. This CDR3 has 13 residues. Germline values: CDR1 MNHEY, CDR2 SVGAGI. V was clipped by 6 bases and J by 9 bases; unmatched bases: 7. The CDR3 nucleotides are TGTGCCAGCAGCTGGACTAGCCTAGGTGAGCAGTTCTTC. Protein sequence: CASSWTSLGEQFF.

The chain joins TRBV18 to TRBJ1-1; 7 bases fit TRBD1. The germline CDR1 and CDR2 sequences are KGHSH and LQKENI. V was pared by 2 bases and J by 4 bases, with 4 bases of the junction left unmatched. The CDR3 spans 14 residues. CDR3 sequence: CASSPLQGRTEAFF. The CDR3 region has the DNA TGTGCCAGCTCACCATTACAGGGGCGCACTGAAGCTTTCTTT.

This clone was seen just once. The chain joins TRBV7-3 to TRBJ2-1; 12 bases match TRBD2. Germline V gene sequence: CDR1 SGHTA, CDR2 FQGTGA. The trim removed 4 bases at V and 9 bases at J, leaving 7 bases unmatched. The CDR3 totals 15 residues. CDR3 sequence (DNA): TGTGCCAGCAGCTATCTAGCGGGAGGGCCTAGTGAGCAGTTCTTC. As protein: CASSYLAGGPSEQFF.

Worth noting for this clone: The same CDR3 arises from other DNA sequences in this sample as well. This sequence joins TRBV6-6 and TRBJ1-1; D is possibly TRBD1 (6 bases). Germline V lookup: CDR1 MNHNY, CDR2 SVGAGI (reference sequence). The CDR3 covers 12 residues. The V end lost 5 bases, the J end lost 8 bases, and 12 bases lay between the germline ends. The CDR3 DNA reads TGTGCCAGCAGTCTTGGGGGCGCCGAAGCTTTCTTT. This gives the protein CASSLGGAEAFF.

This clone showed up just a few times. Here the CDR3 reads CASSEHRGRAETQYF. The CDR3, as DNA: TGTGCCAGCAGTGAACACAGGGGGCGGGCAGAGACCCAGTACTTC. The V call is TRBV25-1, the J call TRBJ2-5; TRBD1 matches at 9 bases. CDR3 length: 15 residues. J lost 4 bases, V lost 2 bases, and 5 bases had no gene match. Germline assignment: CDR1 MGHDK and CDR2 SYGVNS.

This chain connects TRBV29-1 to TRBJ2-7, with 9 bases lining up with TRBD1. Germline CDR1 SQVTM, CDR2 ANQGSEA. The CDR3 contains 13 residues. The ends lost 4 bases at V and 3 bases at J; junction bases unmatched: 4. The CDR3 here is CSVAEGQGYEQYF. CDR3 nucleotides: TGCAGCGTTGCGGAGGGACAGGGCTACGAGCAGTACTTC.

The CDR3 region has the DNA TGCGCCAGCAGCTCGACTAGCGGGAGCTCCTACGAGCAGTACTTC. Protein sequence: CASSSTSGSSYEQYF. The chain has TRBV4-1 and TRBJ2-7; 12 bases map to TRBD2. In germline, CDR1 is MGHRA, CDR2 YSYEKL. The CDR3 sequence is 15 residues long. The V and J ends lost 5 bases and 0 bases, in that order; junction bases with no gene match: 2.

The chain joins TRBV5-6 to TRBJ2-1; the match to TRBD2 covers 8 bases. The junction had 8 bases not matched to a gene; V was cut back by 8 bases and J by 7 bases. The CDR3 has 13 amino acids. In germline, CDR1 is SGHDT, CDR2 YYEEEE. DNA for the CDR3: TGTGCCAGTTGCCGGGGGGGAAGGAATGAGCAGTTCTTC. It is translated as CASCRGGRNEQFF. Drawing the rest from reference TRBV5-6 and TRBJ2-1, the complete variable domain is DAGVTQSPTHLIKTRGQQVTLRCSPKSGHDTVSWYQQALGQGPQFIFQYYEEEERQRGNFPDRFSGHQFPNYSSELNVNALLLGDSALYLCASCRGGRNEQFFGPGTRLTVL.

The chain employs TRBV27 and TRBJ2-7; tentatively, D is TRBD2 (5 bases). The CDR3 spans 12 residues. V was clipped by 3 bases and J by 7 bases, with 10 bases between them. Germline CDR1 reads MNHEY; CDR2 reads SMNVEV (reference sequence). The CDR3 coding sequence is TGTGCCAGCAGTTTTAACGGGGTTGAGCAGTACTTC. Translation: CASSFNGVEQYF.

This chain joins TRBV4-3 and TRBJ1-1; D possibly corresponds to TRBD1 (5 bases). V was pared by 0 bases and J by 5 bases, with 10 bases between. CDR3 length: 14 residues. From germline, CDR1 is LGHNA and CDR2 YSLEER. In nucleotides, the CDR3 is TGCGCCAGCAGCCAAGACAGGGAAGCGACTGAAGCTTTCTTT. The encoded protein is CASSQDREATEAFF.

The chain couples TRBV27 to TRBJ2-1; 7 bases agree with TRBD2. Germline V gene data show CDR1 as MNHEY and CDR2 as SMNVEV (reference sequence). CDR3 length equals 13 residues. Germline trimming cut 3 bases from V and 7 bases from J; bases unmatched to any gene: 3. CDR3 nucleotide sequence: TGTGCCAGCAGTTTCCCCGGGGGGAATGAGCAGTTCTTC. Translation: CASSFPGGNEQFF.

The chain employs TRBV9 and TRBJ1-1, with no clear D. The CDR3 contains 15 residues. V lost 0 bases to trimming and J lost 1 base, with 10 bases between them. Per the germline V gene, CDR1 is SGDLS and CDR2 is YYNGEE. The CDR3 DNA reads TGTGCCAGCAGCGTAGTCGTGGGCTCGAACACTGAAGCTTTCTTT. Protein: CASSVVVGSNTEAFF. Full variable domain (remainder filled in from reference TRBV9 and TRBJ1-1): DSGVTQTPKHLITATGQRVTLRCSPRSGDLSVYWYQQSLDQGLQFLIQYYNGEERAKGNILERFSAQQFPDLHSELNLSSLELGDSALYFCASSVVVGSNTEAFFGQGTRLTVV.

Only a few counts were recorded for this clone. V is TRBV2 and J is TRBJ2-7; TRBD1 matches at 8 bases. The V gene's germline CDR1 is SNHLY and CDR2 FYNNEI. The ends lost 7 bases at V and 2 bases at J; junction bases unmatched: 7. CDR3 length: 14 amino acids. CDR3 in amino acids: CASTRTGSAYEQYF. Written as DNA, the CDR3 is TGTGCCAGCACCCGGACAGGGTCCGCCTACGAGCAGTACTTC. Looking up the rest from reference TRBV2 and TRBJ2-7 gives the full variable domain: EPEVTQTPSHQVTQMGQEVILRCVPISNHLYFYWYRQILGQKVEFLVSFYNNEISEKSEIFDDQFSVERPDGSNFTLKIRSTKLEDSAMYFCASTRTGSAYEQYFGPGTRLTVT.

The chain couples TRBV7-9 to TRBJ1-1; 9 bases align to TRBD1. Trimming removed 4 bases from V and 4 bases from J; junction bases left unmatched: 7. This CDR3 is built from 15 residues. Germline V gene sequence: CDR1 SEHNR, CDR2 FQNEAQ (reference sequence). In nucleotides, the CDR3 is TGTGCCAGCAGCTCCTCCGGGACAGGGATCACTGAAGCTTTCTTT. Translating it yields CASSSSGTGITEAFF.

This clone came up once. The chain carries TRBV4-2 and TRBJ2-5, with 11 bases that match TRBD2. CDR1 is LGHNA and CDR2 is YNFKEQ in the germline V gene. The V and J ends lost 0 bases and 5 bases, in that order; junction bases with no gene match: 11. This CDR3 has 18 amino acids. CDR3 DNA sequence: TGTGCCAGCAGCCAAGAAGGGAGGCTAGCGGGAGGTGAGGAGACCCAGTACTTC. Amino acid sequence: CASSQEGRLAGGEETQYF.